These T cell receptor beta chains were read from a single sample in a study of T cell responses to AZD1222 COVID-19 vaccine. The method was immunoSEQ multiplex PCR; TCRdb's version includes in-frame clones alone and lacks a portion of them. The data show some 16,000 clones, 80% to 85% seen once. The starting material was peripheral blood, obtained 28 days after the second AZD1222 dose. Receptors originate from an adult who received the AZD1222 COVID-19 vaccine. The CDR3 runs from the conserved cysteine through the conserved F or W. The order of the fields is CDR3 DNA, CDR3 protein, clone size, J gene, V gene, D gene. The D gene is left open where the match is weak. Not every row has a clone size; where given, it reads once, few, many or a size class.

cdr3_nt: TGTGCCAGCAGCCAGACAGGGTTTAAATCACCCCTCCACTTT
cdr3_aa: CASSQTGFKSPLHF
clone_size: -
j_call: TRBJ1-6
v_call: TRBV7-2
d_call: TRBD1

cdr3_nt: TGTGCCAGCAGCCGTGGCAGGAACTATGGCTACACCTTC
cdr3_aa: CASSRGRNYGYTF
clone_size: -
j_call: TRBJ1-2
v_call: TRBV6-5
d_call: -

cdr3_nt: TGTGCCAGCAGCCAAGCGCGGGGGGGCTCTTACGAGCAGTACTTC
cdr3_aa: CASSQARGGSYEQYF
clone_size: -
j_call: TRBJ2-7
v_call: TRBV3-1/TRBV3-2
d_call: TRBD2

cdr3_nt: TGTGCCAGCAGCTTAGTCTCCGCCAGCGGGATCTACGAGCAGTACTTC
cdr3_aa: CASSLVSASGIYEQYF
clone_size: -
j_call: TRBJ2-7
v_call: TRBV7-9
d_call: TRBD2

cdr3_nt: TGTGCCAGTAAGACCTCTGGGGCCAACGTCCTGACTTTC
cdr3_aa: CASKTSGANVLTF
clone_size: -
j_call: TRBJ2-6
v_call: TRBV19
d_call: -

cdr3_nt: TGTGCCAGCAGGGGCAGCGGGGTGGATACGCAGTATTTT
cdr3_aa: CASRGSGVDTQYF
clone_size: -
j_call: TRBJ2-3
v_call: TRBV28
d_call: TRBD2

cdr3_nt: TGTGCCAGCAGCTCCACCGGGACACAAGGCGGGGAGCTGTTTTTT
cdr3_aa: CASSSTGTQGGELFF
clone_size: medium-sized
j_call: TRBJ2-2
v_call: TRBV7-6
d_call: -

cdr3_nt: TGTGCCAGCAGCACGGGAGTGGAAGCTTTCTTT
cdr3_aa: CASSTGVEAFF
clone_size: -
j_call: TRBJ1-1
v_call: TRBV5-8
d_call: -

cdr3_nt: TGTGCCAGCAGCGTAGGGGCGATACCTGACAGGGTGATGGAGACCCAGTACTTC
cdr3_aa: CASSVGAIPDRVMETQYF
clone_size: -
j_call: TRBJ2-5
v_call: TRBV9
d_call: TRBD1

cdr3_nt: TGTGCCAGCAGCCCGAAGACAGTGAACACTGAAGCTTTCTTT
cdr3_aa: CASSPKTVNTEAFF
clone_size: -
j_call: TRBJ1-1
v_call: TRBV13
d_call: -

cdr3_nt: TGTGCCAGCAGCGTAGCCCCTGGTAAAGATCAGCCCCAGCATTTT
cdr3_aa: CASSVAPGKDQPQHF
clone_size: -
j_call: TRBJ1-5
v_call: TRBV9
d_call: -

cdr3_nt: TGTGCCAGCAGTGAAAGAACTCACAATGAGCAGTTCTTC
cdr3_aa: CASSERTHNEQFF
clone_size: -
j_call: TRBJ2-1
v_call: TRBV6-1
d_call: -

cdr3_nt: TGTGCCAGCAGTTTTGGAAATTCACCCCTCCACTTT
cdr3_aa: CASSFGNSPLHF
clone_size: -
j_call: TRBJ1-6
v_call: TRBV12-3/TRBV12-4
d_call: -

cdr3_nt: TGTGCCAGCCACAGAGGGGGCATAAGGACTGAAGCTTTCTTT
cdr3_aa: CASHRGGIRTEAFF
clone_size: -
j_call: TRBJ1-1
v_call: TRBV6-5
d_call: TRBD1

cdr3_nt: TGTGCCAGCAGCCCCGGGACTAGCGGGGGAGGCGGGGAGCTGTTTTTT
cdr3_aa: CASSPGTSGGGGELFF
clone_size: -
j_call: TRBJ2-2
v_call: TRBV9
d_call: TRBD2